This TCR beta chain derives from a study of blood T cells in healthy people across ages. Germline CDR1 SQVTM, CDR2 ANQGSEA. The CDR3 is 13 amino acids. V was clipped by 3 bases and J by 4 bases; unmatched bases: 5. A second about 6 to 11 cycle PCR used barcoded and J-beta primers. Tagging of each cDNA molecule was performed by a template-switch adaptor with 12 random nucleotides. One entry per CDR3 protein, called by TCRdb with MiXCR from the 5' RACE reads. The table shows hundreds of thousands of distinct CDR3 sequences, with approximately 60% occurring only once. The V gene is TRBV29-1, the J gene TRBJ1-2, with TRBD1 matching over 7 bases. This clonotype was obtained from a man aged 40-55 years in good health. What was sequenced was blood. CDR3 region: CSVDTGVRYGYTF. In DNA form, the CDR3 reads TGCAGCGTTGACACAGGGGTGCGCTATGGCTACACCTTC.